This T cell receptor beta chain was captured by sequencing in a study of blood T cell repertoires in COVID-19. Study-level background: Samples of COVID-19 (acute and convalescent) were obtained from the United States, Italy and Spain. Sources were T cells, B-cell-depleted T cells, or PBMCs; the material itself was cDNA or gDNA.

The authors' processing: Using reference gene primer amplification, nucleated cell counts were estimated. Sequenced by immunoSEQ multiplex PCR; TCRdb stores in-frame clones only, minus some. V, J and clone size reflect that table, while D and trimming were determined from the DNA. The table includes almost 400,000 clones, 87% detected once. While infection was still active, Seattle patients were enrolled and then followed longitudinally. The CDR3 contains 15 residues. Trimming at V came to 5 bases and at J to 4 bases, leaving 10 bases not matched to a gene. Germline V CDR1 and CDR2: LGHDT, YNNKEL (reference sequence).

The sequence was obtained from a woman aged 55-70 years with COVID-19, enrolled during active disease. The gene calls are TRBV3-1 (or the pseudogene TRBV3-2) and TRBJ1-1; TRBD1 matches at 7 bases. The sequenced sample consisted of peripheral blood. CDR3 residues: CASSYTRGKGTEAFF. DNA for the CDR3: TGTGCCAGCAGCTATACCAGGGGGAAAGGCACTGAAGCTTTCTTT.